The subject of this entry is one T cell receptor (beta chain). How the authors handled the data: Quantification of nucleated cells was approximated via reference gene primer amplification. TCRdb's table, derived via immunoSEQ multiplex PCR, lists solely in-frame clones and lacks some. Clonal size and the V and J genes are those of that table, whereas D and trimming came from the DNA. Counted here are 35,000 or so clones, approximately 80% occurring once; the ten biggest clones make up 40% to 50%. V lost 3 bases and J 1 base, leaving 11 bases between the germline ends. The germline gives CDR1 SGHKS, CDR2 YYEKEE (reference sequence). This CDR3 contains 14 residues. The record originates from a study of blood T cell repertoires in COVID-19.

The source material was peripheral blood. The TCR sequence derives from a human donor in a cohort sampled during active or convalescent COVID-19. The donor label of this sample is uncertain. The V and J genes are TRBV5-5 and TRBJ2-7; possible D gene TRBD1, 6 bases. The CDR3 nucleotides read TGTGCCAGCAGCTGGAGGACAGCGTCCTACGAGCAGTACTTC. Its translation: CASSWRTASYEQYF.